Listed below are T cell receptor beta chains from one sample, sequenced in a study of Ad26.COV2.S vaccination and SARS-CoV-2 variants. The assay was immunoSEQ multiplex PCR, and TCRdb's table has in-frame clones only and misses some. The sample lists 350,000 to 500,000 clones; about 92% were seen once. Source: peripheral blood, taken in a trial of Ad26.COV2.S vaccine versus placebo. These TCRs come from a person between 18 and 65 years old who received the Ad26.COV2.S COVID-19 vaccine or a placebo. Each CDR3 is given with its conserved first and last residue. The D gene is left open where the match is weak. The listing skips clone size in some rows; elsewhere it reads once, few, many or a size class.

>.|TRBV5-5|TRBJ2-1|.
TGTGCCAGCAGCTTGGTGGGACTTCAGTTCTTC
CASSLVGLQFF
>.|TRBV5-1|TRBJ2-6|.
TGCGCCAGCAGCTGGAACTCCTCTACGAACCGCTCTGGGGCCAACGTCCTGACTTTC
CASSWNSSTNRSGANVLTF
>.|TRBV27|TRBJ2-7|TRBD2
TGTGCCAGCAGTTTATTGGGGACTAGCGGGGTTTACGAGCAGTACTTC
CASSLLGTSGVYEQYF
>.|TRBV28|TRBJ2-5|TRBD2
TGTGCCAGCAGATTAGCGGGAGTTAAGGCGGAGACCCAGTACTTC
CASRLAGVKAETQYF
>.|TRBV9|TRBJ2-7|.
TGTGCCAGCAGCGTAGGGCAGGAAAGCTCCTACGAGCAGTACTTC
CASSVGQESSYEQYF
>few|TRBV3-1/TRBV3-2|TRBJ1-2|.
TGTGCCAGCAGCCAAGACCCGTCTAATGGCTACACCTTC
CASSQDPSNGYTF
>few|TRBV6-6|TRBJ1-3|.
TGTGCCAGCAGTTACCGTTCGCAGGCCATCGGTAACACCATATATTTT
CASSYRSQAIGNTIYF
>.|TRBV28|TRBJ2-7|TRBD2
TGTGCCAGCAGTCTCGGACTAGCAGTCCACGAGCAGTACTTC
CASSLGLAVHEQYF
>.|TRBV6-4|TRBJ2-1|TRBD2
TGTGCCAGCAGTGAACTAGCGGGAGGGTCTACTGAGCAGTTCTTC
CASSELAGGSTEQFF
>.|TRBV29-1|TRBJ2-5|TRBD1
TGCAGCGTTCGACAGGGGGCTTACGAGACCCAGTACTTC
CSVRQGAYETQYF
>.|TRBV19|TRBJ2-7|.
TGTGCCAGTAGTATAGGGACGCGGTACGAGCAGTACTTC
CASSIGTRYEQYF
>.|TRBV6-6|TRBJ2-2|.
TGTGCCAGCACCACGAGGGGGACAACGAACACCGGGGAGCTGTTTTTT
CASTTRGTTNTGELFF
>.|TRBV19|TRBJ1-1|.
TGTGCCAGTAGCCAAGACTTATACTTGAACACTGAAGCTTTCTTT
CASSQDLYLNTEAFF
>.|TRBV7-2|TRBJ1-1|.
TGTGCCAGCAGCTACCGTCGGACTGAAGCTTTCTTT
CASSYRRTEAFF
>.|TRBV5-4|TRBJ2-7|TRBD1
TGTGCCAGCAGCTACGACAGGGATCTCTACGAGCAGTACTTC
CASSYDRDLYEQYF
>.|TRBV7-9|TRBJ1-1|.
TGTGCCAGCAGCCAAGACAGGATTGAAGCTTTCTTT
CASSQDRIEAFF
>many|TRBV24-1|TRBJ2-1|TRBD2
TGTGCCACCAGTGAGGCACTAGCGGGCGGCAATGAGCAGTTCTTC
CATSEALAGGNEQFF
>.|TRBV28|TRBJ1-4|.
TGTGCCAGCAGTTTGGACAGCCGGAATCGGGAAAAACTGTTTTTT
CASSLDSRNREKLFF
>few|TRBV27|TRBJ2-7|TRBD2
TGTGCCAGCAGTTTGGGGCTAGCGGCTAACTCCTACGAGCAGTACTTC
CASSLGLAANSYEQYF
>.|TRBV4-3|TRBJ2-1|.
TGCGCCAGCAGTTTGAGAGGGGGCTCCTACAATGAGCAGTTCTTC
CASSLRGGSYNEQFF
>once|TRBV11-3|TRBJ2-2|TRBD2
TGTGCCAGCAGCTCGGGACTAGCGGAGAACACCGGGGAGCTGTTTTTT
CASSSGLAENTGELFF
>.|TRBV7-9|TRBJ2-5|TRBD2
TGTGCCAGCAGCTCCGCTGGACTAGCGGGCGTGATGCAAGAGACCCAGTACTTC
CASSSAGLAGVMQETQYF
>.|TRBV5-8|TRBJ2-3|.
TGTGCCAGCAGCACACAGACAGATACGCAGTATTTT
CASSTQTDTQYF
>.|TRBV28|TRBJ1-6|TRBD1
TGTGCCAGCAGTGGAAACAGGGGGCTTCTGTCCTCACCCCTCCACTTT
CASSGNRGLLSSPLHF
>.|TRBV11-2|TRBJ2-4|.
TGTGCCAGCAGCCTTATGGGGGAGCGGGACATTCAGTACTTC
CASSLMGERDIQYF
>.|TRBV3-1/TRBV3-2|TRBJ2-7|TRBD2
TGTGCCAGCAGCCAGAGTCCCCTAGCGGAGGGCTACGAGCAGTACTTC
CASSQSPLAEGYEQYF
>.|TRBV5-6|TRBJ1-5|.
TGTGCCAGCAGCTCGAGCCCGGCTTCAAGCAATCAGCCCCAGCATTTT
CASSSSPASSNQPQHF
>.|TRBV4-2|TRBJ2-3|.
TGTGCCAGCAGCCAAGAAGGACGGCAGGGAGTCTCGCAGTATTTT
CASSQEGRQGVSQYF
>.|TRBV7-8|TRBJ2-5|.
TGTGCCAGCAGCTTAGGAGGCCGCCAAGAGACCCAGTACTTC
CASSLGGRQETQYF
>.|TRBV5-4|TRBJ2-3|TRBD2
TGTGCCACCCGAGCGGGGGACTACGCCACAGATACGCAGTATTTT
CATRAGDYATDTQYF